The subject of this entry is one T cell receptor (beta chain). TCRdb's table, derived via immunoSEQ multiplex PCR, lists solely in-frame clones and lacks some. The table has around 84,000 clones, 80% seen once. The sample originates from a study of blood T cell repertoires in COVID-19. Germline CDR1 and CDR2: SGDLS and YYNGEE. CDR3 length equals 15 residues. The V and J ends lost 1 base and 3 bases respectively, with 10 bases between them. This chain uses TRBV9 with TRBJ2-2, with D unclear. The TCR sequence derives from a woman in her forties with active or convalescent COVID-19. Source material: peripheral blood. Written as DNA, the CDR3 is TGTGCCAGCAGCGTATGCCAGGCGCACACCGGGGAGCTGTTTTTT. Translating gives CASSVCQAHTGELFF.